The source of this TCR beta chain is a study of T-cell memory formation after mild COVID-19. Whole-study findings and limits: While clones contracting from day 15 to 85 were balanced between CD4 and CD8, later expanders leaned CD4+.

V was shortened by 1 base and J by 5 bases, with 11 bases between the two germline ends. The CDR3 extends over 14 amino acids. Germline loops: CDR1 LGHNA, CDR2 YSLEER. Concerning this clonotype: Its antigen is as yet unknown.

Employing constant-segment primers, 5'RACE generated TCR alpha and TCR beta cDNA libraries bearing sample barcodes and UMIs. TCRdb fed the 5' RACE reads into MiXCR, producing one record per CDR3 protein. The top ten hold 20% to 25% of the sample, which has about 270,000 distinct CDR3 sequences, 16% seen once. This clonotype was sampled from a man younger than 35 who had mild COVID-19 (a few samples of this study predate the infection). Cell type and time point are not known. This chain connects TRBV4-3 to TRBJ2-5; D is uncertain. The material sequenced was PBMCs or a T cell subset sorted from them (not recorded which). CDR3 DNA sequence: TGCGCCAGCAGCCAAGCTGGAACCTGGGAGACCCAGTACTTC. It translates to CASSQAGTWETQYF.